The 20 T cell receptor beta chains listed next were all sequenced from one sample in a study of T cells after yellow fever vaccination. TCRdb reanalysed the 5' RACE reads using MiXCR and keeps one entry per CDR3 protein. This sample has nearly 550,000 distinct CDR3 sequences, with about a fifth found just once. Sequencing was performed on PBMCs, taken 15 days after the yellow fever booster vaccination. These TCRs come from a young man who received the YFV17D yellow fever vaccine.

This clonotype was recorded a few times. The rearrangement uses TRBV5-1 and TRBJ2-1; 7 nucleotides align to TRBD2. Looked up from germline, CDR1 is SGHRS and CDR2 is YFSETQ. The CDR3 is 15 residues long. V trimming: 0 bases; J trimming: 6 bases; junction bases outside the gene matches: 6. This CDR3 reads CASSLAYGGVNEQFF. The CDR3 coding sequence is TGCGCCAGCAGCTTGGCCTATGGGGGGGTCAATGAGCAGTTCTTC. The variable domain in full, completed from reference TRBV5-1 and TRBJ2-1, reads KAGVTQTPRYLIKTRGQQVTLSCSPISGHRSVSWYQQTPGQGLQFLFEYFSETQRNKGNFPGRFSGRQFSNSRSEMNVSTLELGDSALYLCASSLAYGGVNEQFFGPGTRLTVL.

The chain joins TRBV29-1 to TRBJ2-1, with 14 nucleotides matching TRBD2. CDR1 SQVTM and CDR2 ANQGSEA come from the germline V gene. V lost 3 bases, J lost 9 bases, and 7 bases stayed unmatched. CDR3 size: 15 residues. The CDR3 DNA reads as TGCAGCGTTGAGGGACTAGCGGGAGTCCAGGGTGAGCAGTTCTTC. Protein sequence: CSVEGLAGVQGEQFF.

V usage is TRBV9 and J usage is TRBJ2-3; perhaps TRBD1 as D (5 bases). CDR1 is SGDLS and CDR2 is YYNGEE in the germline V gene. This CDR3 has 14 residues. Trimming shortened V by 0 bases and J by 3 bases, and 8 bases separated the two germline ends. This CDR3 is CASSVEGITDTQYF. The CDR3 nucleotides are TGTGCCAGCAGCGTAGAGGGGATTACAGATACGCAGTATTTT. The whole variable domain, filled in from reference TRBV9 and TRBJ2-3, reads DSGVTQTPKHLITATGQRVTLRCSPRSGDLSVYWYQQSLDQGLQFLIQYYNGEERAKGNILERFSAQQFPDLHSELNLSSLELGDSALYFCASSVEGITDTQYFGPGTRLTVL.

In this sample, this clonotype turned up a few times. The chain combines TRBV20-1 with TRBJ2-1; D perhaps matches TRBD1 (5 bases). V lost 3 bases and J lost 3, with 6 bases in between. The germline CDR1 and CDR2 sequences are DFQATT and SNEGSKA (reference sequence). The CDR3 loop spans 12 amino acids. The CDR3 spells CSASQGYNEQFF. CDR3 bases: TGCAGTGCTAGTCAGGGCTACAATGAGCAGTTCTTC.

This CDR3 is CASSQDGQYNEQFF. Here the CDR3 DNA reads TGTGCCAGCAGCCAAGACGGACAGTACAATGAGCAGTTCTTC. The chain couples TRBV3-1 to TRBJ2-1; TRBD1 might be the D (6 bases). V dropped 0 bases and J dropped 4 bases, with 7 bases sitting between them. CDR3 length: 14 amino acids. Per the germline V gene, CDR1 is LGHDT and CDR2 is YNNKEL (reference sequence).

This clonotype was observed at least ten times. CDR3 in amino acids: CASSLTGTNTGELFF. In DNA form, the CDR3 reads TGTGCCAGCAGTTTAACAGGGACTAACACCGGGGAGCTGTTTTTT. The chain combines TRBV28 with TRBJ2-2; D possibly uses TRBD1 or TRBD2 (6 bases each). The CDR3 sequence is 15 residues long. From germline, CDR1 is MDHEN and CDR2 SYDVKM. Trimming removed 2 bases at V and 2 bases at J, with 9 bases between. The variable domain in full, completed from reference TRBV28 and TRBJ2-2, reads DVKVTQSSRYLVKRTGEKVFLECVQDMDHENMFWYRQDPGLGLRLIYFSYDVKMKEKGDIPEGYSVSREKKERFSLILESASTNQTSMYLCASSLTGTNTGELFFGEGSRLTVL.

V usage is TRBV6-2 or TRBV6-3 and J usage is TRBJ1-1; no clear D. CDR3 length equals 13 residues. Per germline, CDR1 MNHEY and CDR2 SVGEGT. V was cut by 11 bases and J by 1 base, with 14 bases left in between. The CDR3 sequence: CAGTANPNTEAFF. The CDR3, as DNA: TGTGCCGGAACTGCCAACCCGAACACTGAAGCTTTCTTT.

This chain joins TRBV5-1 and TRBJ2-1; TRBD2 is a possible D gene (6 bases). This CDR3 region has 15 residues. V was trimmed by 0 bases and J by 6 bases, leaving 13 bases between them. Germline CDR1 is SGHRS and CDR2 is YFSETQ. CDR3 in DNA: TGCGCCAGCAGCTTGGCCGGGAGATTCACCAATGAGCAGTTCTTC. Its translation is CASSLAGRFTNEQFF.

This chain links TRBV11-2 with TRBJ2-2; D unresolved. Germline V gives CDR1 SGHAT, CDR2 FQNNGV. The germline V and J ends were trimmed by 6 bases and 4 bases, with 9 bases remaining between them. The CDR3 runs to 13 residues. CDR3 protein: CASRALRTGELFF. CDR3 nucleotides: TGTGCCAGCAGGGCCCTCCGCACCGGGGAGCTGTTTTTT.

The V and J genes are TRBV5-1 and TRBJ2-7, with D perhaps TRBD2 (5 bases). The germline CDR1 and CDR2 sequences are SGHRS and YFSETQ. This CDR3 spans 14 amino acids. Trimming left V 0 bases short and J 5 bases short, with 12 bases between. CDR3 sequence (DNA): TGCGCCAGCAGCTTGGTGACGCCGAGGGACGAGCAGTACTTC. It codes for CASSLVTPRDEQYF. Based on the CDR3 plus reference TRBV5-1 and TRBJ2-7, the full variable domain is KAGVTQTPRYLIKTRGQQVTLSCSPISGHRSVSWYQQTPGQGLQFLFEYFSETQRNKGNFPGRFSGRQFSNSRSEMNVSTLELGDSALYLCASSLVTPRDEQYFGPGTRLTVT.

This clonotype was counted once. The chain uses TRBV20-1 and TRBJ2-2; 9 nucleotides line up with TRBD1. With 0 bases clipped from V and 5 bases from J, the junction kept 4 bases outside the gene matches. This CDR3 comprises 15 residues. Germline V gene lookup returns CDR1 DFQATT and CDR2 SNEGSKA (reference sequence). The CDR3 bases are TGCAGTGCTAGAGATACCGGGACAGGGACCGGGGAGCTGTTTTTT. Encoded protein: CSARDTGTGTGELFF.

This clonotype was seen a handful of times. The chain recombines TRBV4-3 with TRBJ2-7, with 8 positions matching TRBD2. Trimming cost V 0 bases and J 4 bases; bases outside gene matches: 11. Looked up from germline, CDR1 is LGHNA and CDR2 is YSLEER. CDR3 size: 17 residues. Here the CDR3 DNA reads TGCGCCAGCAGCCAAGATCTCCCCAGCGGGAGAAGGTACGAGCAGTACTTC. It codes for CASSQDLPSGRRYEQYF.

This clonotype was counted only a few times. The chain is built from TRBV29-1 and TRBJ2-1, with D hard to call. The ends were cut back, 5 bases at V and 7 bases at J, with 0 bases in the middle. Germline CDR1 reads SQVTM; CDR2 reads ANQGSEA. The CDR3 has 8 amino acids. CDR3 sequence (DNA): TGCAGCGTTAATGAGCAGTTCTTC. Its protein is CSVNEQFF.

The chain is built from TRBV4-2 and TRBJ2-2, with 15 positions matching TRBD2. Trimming cost V 6 bases and J 5 bases; bases outside gene matches: 4. Looked up from germline, CDR1 is LGHNA and CDR2 is YNFKEQ. There are 16 residues in the CDR3. CDR3 nucleotide sequence: TGTGCCAGCAGGGACGGGACTAGCGGGAGGACCGGGGAGCTGTTTTTT. It translates to CASRDGTSGRTGELFF.

The J gene is TRBJ1-2, the V gene TRBV6-5; D ambiguous. Trimming pared 6 bases from V and 0 bases from J, leaving 11 bases between. Germline CDR1 and CDR2: MNHEY and SVGAGI. The CDR3 is made up of 14 amino acids. The CDR3 sequence is CASRSHETNYGYTF. The CDR3 DNA is TGTGCCAGCAGATCCCATGAGACTAACTATGGCTACACCTTC.

The CDR3 spells CASSLVRGTGWNTEAFF. CDR3 DNA: TGTGCCAGCAGCTTAGTCAGAGGAACAGGGTGGAACACTGAAGCTTTCTTT. The chain has TRBV7-2 and TRBJ1-1; D is perhaps TRBD1 (6 bases). V dropped 1 base and J dropped 1 base, with 16 bases sitting between them. Germline-derived CDR1 and CDR2 are SGHTA and FQGNSA. The CDR3 sequence is 17 residues long.

The chain recombines TRBV9 with TRBJ2-6, with 9 nucleotides matching TRBD1. From germline, CDR1 is SGDLS and CDR2 YYNGEE. The ends lost 4 bases at V and 1 base at J; junction bases unmatched: 12. This CDR3 spans 19 amino acids. CDR3 bases: TGTGCCAGCAGCTTACCAACCGGGACAGGGACTTCTGGGGCCAACGTCCTGACTTTC. Translation gives CASSLPTGTGTSGANVLTF.

The chain couples TRBV12-3 or TRBV12-4 to TRBJ2-7; 11 nucleotides align to TRBD1. This CDR3 comprises 13 residues. V was pared by 6 bases and J by 5 bases, with 3 bases of the junction left unmatched. The CDR3 nucleotides read TGTGCCAGCAGCAGGACAGGGGGCCACGAGCAGTACTTC. Its protein is CASSRTGGHEQYF.

This clonotype was seen a few times. The genes are TRBV12-3 or TRBV12-4 and TRBJ2-1; 7 bases are a match to TRBD2. V was pared by 8 bases and J by 0 bases, with 13 bases of the junction left unmatched. The CDR3 runs 17 residues. CDR3 sequence (DNA): TGTGCCAGCGGGGGGGGAGCCGGGGGGAGCTCCTACAATGAGCAGTTCTTC. Translating gives CASGGGAGGSSYNEQFF.

The chain links TRBV28 to TRBJ2-1; maybe TRBD1 (5 bases). There are 13 residues in the CDR3. V dropped 3 bases and J dropped 7 bases, with 10 bases sitting between them. Germline V gene sequence: CDR1 MDHEN, CDR2 SYDVKM. The CDR3 DNA follows: TGTGCCAGCAGTTTCCAGGGCACGAATGAGCAGTTCTTC. It translates to CASSFQGTNEQFF.